The clone carrying this TCR beta chain was seen a few times. Its antigen remains unidentified. These data come from a study of T cell responses to AZD1222 COVID-19 vaccine. General study findings and limits: At study baseline, merely five or six AZD1222 recipients were seropositive. Most donors were white British, females outnumbered males, and clonal diversity was possibly underestimated.

Repertoires were generated with immunoSEQ multiplex PCR, while TCRdb's copy carries only in-frame clones and drops some. The data contain 90,000 to 120,000 clones, over 75% of them singletons. Trimming left V 0 bases short and J 0 bases short, with 16 bases between. CDR1 and CDR2 from the germline V gene are SGDLS and YYNGEE. The CDR3 extends over 17 amino acids. The sequence was obtained from an adult in good health. The sample in question was peripheral blood, obtained on day 0 of AZD1222 vaccination. V and J are TRBV9 and TRBJ2-7; tentative D call: TRBD2 (5 bases). CDR3 in amino acids: CASSVGGESGTSYEQYF. DNA for the CDR3: TGTGCCAGCAGCGTAGGAGGAGAGAGCGGAACCTCCTACGAGCAGTACTTC.